Listed below are T cell receptor beta chains from one sample, sequenced in a study of control samples from healthy donors and cancer patients. Clones were read by immunoSEQ multiplex PCR, and TCRdb kept only the in-frame ones, dropping some. The table records roughly 120,000 clones, 93% of them present only once. Sequences were obtained from blood. The source is a man aged 25 to 40 in good health. CDR3s leave out the opening cysteine and the closing phenylalanine or tryptophan.

v_gene: TRBV11-2; len: 13; j_gene: TRBJ2-7; CDR3aa: ASSPEFGGGYEQY
v_gene: TRBV19; len: 14; j_gene: TRBJ2-3; CDR3aa: ASSKHQTGGRDTQY
v_gene: TRBV12-3/TRBV12-4; len: 11; j_gene: TRBJ1-2; CDR3aa: ASSRQINYGYT
v_gene: TRBV6-1; len: 13; j_gene: TRBJ1-5; CDR3aa: ASSEAWSSNQPQH
v_gene: TRBV10-3; len: 13; j_gene: TRBJ2-2; CDR3aa: AISESGPLTGELF
v_gene: TRBV9; len: 16; j_gene: TRBJ2-1; CDR3aa: ASSPGTSGGVSYNEQF
v_gene: TRBV4-1; len: 15; j_gene: TRBJ1-5; CDR3aa: ASSQENLLRTDGPQH
v_gene: TRBV12-5; len: 12; j_gene: TRBJ1-2; CDR3aa: ASGTGGANYGYT
v_gene: TRBV4-2; len: 14; j_gene: TRBJ2-5; CDR3aa: ASSQDLPGAQETQY
v_gene: TRBV6-1; len: 12; j_gene: TRBJ2-7; CDR3aa: ASSEGTGGAEQY
v_gene: TRBV11-2; len: 14; j_gene: TRBJ1-3; CDR3aa: ASSSRGDLAGNTIY
v_gene: TRBV11-3; len: 11; j_gene: TRBJ2-3; CDR3aa: ASSLGSGDTQY
v_gene: TRBV10-3; len: 11; j_gene: TRBJ1-5; CDR3aa: AISGGRNQPQH
v_gene: TRBV28; len: 12; j_gene: TRBJ1-5; CDR3aa: ASSFSKINQPQH
v_gene: TRBV5-6; len: 13; j_gene: TRBJ1-1; CDR3aa: ASSLGMPGDTEAF
v_gene: TRBV4-1; len: 13; j_gene: TRBJ1-3; CDR3aa: ASSPWMRPGNTIY
v_gene: TRBV9; len: 10; j_gene: TRBJ1-1; CDR3aa: ASSTEGTEAF
v_gene: TRBV30; len: 9; j_gene: TRBJ1-6; CDR3aa: AWSFGSPLH
v_gene: TRBV5-6; len: 13; j_gene: TRBJ2-5; CDR3aa: ASSPNWDRVETQY
v_gene: TRBV6-5; len: 13; j_gene: TRBJ1-5; CDR3aa: ASTPGGGSGQPQH
v_gene: TRBV5-1; len: 13; j_gene: TRBJ1-4; CDR3aa: ASSLAAGSNEKLF
v_gene: TRBV4-1; len: 14; j_gene: TRBJ1-5; CDR3aa: ASSQNGSGGYQPQH
v_gene: TRBV11-2; len: 13; j_gene: TRBJ2-3; CDR3aa: ASSPGGGLTDTQY
v_gene: TRBV27; len: 13; j_gene: TRBJ1-2; CDR3aa: ASSSRQGAIYGYT
v_gene: TRBV6-6; len: 14; j_gene: TRBJ1-1; CDR3aa: ASSYLAAGRNTEAF
v_gene: TRBV19; len: 13; j_gene: TRBJ1-6; CDR3aa: ASSISPGGNSPLH
v_gene: TRBV2; len: 16; j_gene: TRBJ2-7; CDR3aa: ASSKTSGGPKSSYEQY
v_gene: TRBV2; len: 12; j_gene: TRBJ1-3; CDR3aa: ASSEGQVGNTIY
v_gene: TRBV6-4; len: 12; j_gene: TRBJ1-2; CDR3aa: ASSEESPGDGYT
v_gene: TRBV6-4; len: 14; j_gene: TRBJ1-1; CDR3aa: ASSATDRTLNTEAF
v_gene: TRBV4-2; len: 11; j_gene: TRBJ2-7; CDR3aa: ASSQDISYEQY
v_gene: TRBV10-3; len: 12; j_gene: TRBJ1-1; CDR3aa: ATLTGAKNTEAF
v_gene: TRBV13; len: 12; j_gene: TRBJ2-7; CDR3aa: ASSARQGSYEQY
v_gene: TRBV5-1; len: 13; j_gene: TRBJ2-1; CDR3aa: ASSLAGAEWNEQF
v_gene: TRBV2; len: 15; j_gene: TRBJ2-1; CDR3aa: ASRPSWTSGGYNEQF
v_gene: TRBV27; len: 10; j_gene: TRBJ1-4; CDR3aa: ASGRREEKLF
v_gene: TRBV7-9; len: 12; j_gene: TRBJ1-1; CDR3aa: ASRSVLENTEAF
v_gene: TRBV4-2; len: 11; j_gene: TRBJ2-2; CDR3aa: ASSQDPGWELF
v_gene: TRBV28; len: 11; j_gene: TRBJ1-4; CDR3aa: ASRKLKHEKLF
v_gene: TRBV7-2; len: 10; j_gene: TRBJ1-1; CDR3aa: ASSRIRLEAF
v_gene: TRBV29-1; len: 9; j_gene: TRBJ1-2; CDR3aa: SVQGPWGYT
v_gene: TRBV19; len: 14; j_gene: TRBJ1-1; CDR3aa: ASSTGTGVLNTEAF
v_gene: TRBV7-9; len: 15; j_gene: TRBJ1-6; CDR3aa: ASSPRAGFNFNSPLH
v_gene: TRBV7-8; len: 14; j_gene: TRBJ2-2; CDR3aa: ASSPRMGPNTGELF
v_gene: TRBV7-8; len: 10; j_gene: TRBJ2-2; CDR3aa: ASSLVFGELF